The 20 T cell receptor beta chains below all came from one sample that was sequenced in a study of cytomegalovirus exposure and HLA in healthy donors (dated by TCRdb to the late 2010s). Library method: the immunoSEQ multiplex PCR assay. For the multiplex PCR, a mixture combining 60 forward primers for TCR Vbeta segments and 13 reverse primers for TCR Jbeta segments was used. The source is immuneACCESS, and TCRdb retained only in-frame sequences with V and J called. Part of the clones is not carried over; for the studies checked, unresolved V genes explain less than half of this, and the remainder is unexplained. Counted in this sample were fewer than 250,000 clones; more than 60% of them appeared once. The top ten clones comprise 0.2% to 0.25% of the sample. Material for sequencing was PBMCs. The receptors come from a girl under 10 years old in good health and CMV-seronegative.

This clone has just one count. DNA for the CDR3: TGTGCCAGCTCACCACGGCCGGGGGACGGACCCTATGGCTACACCTTC. It codes for CASSPRPGDGPYGYTF. V gene TRBV18 combines with J gene TRBJ1-2; D might be TRBD1 (5 bases). The germline V gene has CDR1 KGHSH and CDR2 LQKENI. The germline V and J ends were trimmed by 1 base and 4 bases, with 16 bases remaining between them. The CDR3 consists of 16 residues.

The J gene is TRBJ1-5, the V gene TRBV6-1, with a tentative D call TRBD1 (5 bases). Germline V lookup: CDR1 MNHNS, CDR2 SASEGT. The CDR3 loop spans 14 amino acids. V was trimmed by 4 bases and J by 6 bases, leaving 13 bases between them. The CDR3 loop is CASSASGGPQPQHF. The DNA for the CDR3 is TGTGCCAGCAGTGCCAGCGGGGGTCCTCAGCCCCAGCATTTT.

V is TRBV27 and J is TRBJ2-1; D may be TRBD1 (6 bases). The germline gives CDR1 MNHEY, CDR2 SMNVEV (reference sequence). Trimming removed 3 bases at V and 5 bases at J, with 11 bases between. The length of the CDR3 is 14 residues. The CDR3 DNA reads TGTGCCAGCAGTTTCGCCGGACAGAACAATGAGCAGTTCTTC. Amino acids: CASSFAGQNNEQFF.

CDR3 residues: CASSEGVTIYNEQFF. The CDR3 DNA is TGTGCCAGCAGCGAGGGAGTTACTATATACAATGAGCAGTTCTTC. J is TRBJ2-1 and V is TRBV25-1; a weak D match, TRBD2 (5 bases). CDR3 length equals 15 residues. Trimming cost V 6 bases and J 4 bases, with 16 bases left between them. Germline CDR1 MGHDK, CDR2 SYGVNS.

The chain combines TRBV5-1 with TRBJ2-7; 11 bases align to TRBD2. CDR3 size: 16 residues. The germline V gene has CDR1 SGHRS and CDR2 YFSETQ. J was trimmed by 4 bases and V by 0 bases; bases with no gene match: 6. The CDR3 protein is CASSLVSGTSGYEQYF. The CDR3 DNA follows: TGCGCCAGCAGCTTGGTTTCCGGGACTAGCGGTTACGAGCAGTACTTC.

The rearrangement uses TRBV29-1 and TRBJ2-7, with 15 bases matching TRBD2. The CDR3 has 14 amino acids. Looked up from germline, CDR1 is SQVTM and CDR2 is ANQGSEA. Trimming cost V 6 bases and J 6 bases; bases outside gene matches: 6. The CDR3 DNA reads TGCAGCGTGGCCCCGGGACTAGCGGGAGGCGAGCAGTACTTC. Its protein product is CSVAPGLAGGEQYF.

The chain is built from TRBV4-1 and TRBJ2-3, with 10 nucleotides matching TRBD2. Germline lookup yields CDR1 MGHRA and CDR2 YSYEKL. There are 16 residues in the CDR3. The trim removed 4 bases at V and 0 bases at J, leaving 4 bases unmatched. CDR3: CASSLRAGGSTDTQYF. The DNA of the CDR3 is TGCGCCAGCAGCCTGAGAGCGGGGGGGAGCACAGATACGCAGTATTTT.

The chain recombines TRBV2 with TRBJ2-3; the match to TRBD2 covers 12 bases. Looked up from germline, CDR1 is SNHLY and CDR2 is FYNNEI. This CDR3 has 16 amino acids. V lost 6 bases, J lost 10 bases, and 14 bases stayed unmatched. The CDR3 spells CASSLILAGGRMAQYF. The DNA of the CDR3 is TGTGCCAGCAGCCTAATCCTAGCGGGGGGGAGAATGGCGCAGTATTTT.

This chain links TRBV5-8 with TRBJ2-3; 8 bases map to TRBD2. CDR3 length equals 14 residues. Per germline, CDR1 SGHTS and CDR2 YDEGEE. J was trimmed by 5 bases and V by 2 bases; bases with no gene match: 4. The CDR3 nucleotides are TGTGCCAGCAGCTTAGGACTAGCAAGAGATACGCAGTATTTT. It is translated as CASSLGLARDTQYF.

The chain is built from TRBV5-1 and TRBJ2-2, with D unresolved. CDR3 length: 14 residues. Trimming shortened V by 3 bases and J by 0 bases, and 6 bases separated the two germline ends. Germline V gives CDR1 SGHRS, CDR2 YFSETQ. This CDR3 reads CASSSTTNTGELFF. CDR3 coding DNA: TGCGCCAGCAGCTCCACTACGAACACCGGGGAGCTGTTTTTT.

This chain links TRBV6-5 with TRBJ2-5; D not resolved. The CDR3 runs to 11 residues. Germline V gene sequence: CDR1 MNHEY, CDR2 SVGAGI. This CDR3 reads CAVLSRETQYF. DNA for the CDR3: TGTGCTGTGCTGTCGAGAGAGACCCAGTACTTC.

The V gene is TRBV19, the J gene TRBJ2-1; D remains unclear. Germline lookup yields CDR1 LNHDA and CDR2 SQIVND (reference sequence). With 5 bases removed from V and 1 base from J, the gap between germline ends came to 12 bases. The CDR3 has 15 amino acids. The CDR3 nucleotides read TGTGCCAGTAGTTATGAGCGAATTTCCTACAATGAGCAGTTCTTC. Translated: CASSYERISYNEQFF.

This clone was observed a few times. The rearrangement uses TRBV18 and TRBJ2-7, with 10 bases lining up with TRBD2. V was pared by 3 bases and J by 0 bases, with 14 bases of the junction left unmatched. The CDR3 loop spans 19 amino acids. Per germline, CDR1 KGHSH and CDR2 LQKENI. This CDR3 is CASSPSLDVGLADSYEQYF. The DNA of the CDR3 is TGTGCCAGCTCACCTTCTTTAGATGTCGGACTAGCGGACTCCTACGAGCAGTACTTC.

This chain uses TRBV9 with TRBJ2-7, with 8 bases aligning to TRBD1. With 3 bases clipped from V and 5 bases from J, the junction kept 7 bases outside the gene matches. CDR3 length: 14 residues. Germline V lookup: CDR1 SGDLS, CDR2 YYNGEE. CDR3 nucleotide sequence: TGTGCCAGCAGCGCCAGACCAGGGGGCGACGAGCAGTACTTC. This translates into CASSARPGGDEQYF.

For the CDR3, the DNA is TGTGCCAGCAGCTACCAGGATCAGCCCCAGCATTTT. Translated: CASSYQDQPQHF. J is TRBJ1-5 and V is TRBV5-5; D not resolved. CDR1 and CDR2 from the germline V gene are SGHKS and YYEKEE (reference sequence). Trimming cost V 3 bases and J 5 bases, with 6 bases left between them. The CDR3 has 12 residues.

The rearrangement links TRBV30 to TRBJ2-5; no definite D call. The last part of the DNA fits TRBJ2-7 better; the J call may be wrong. The CDR3 contains 12 residues. Germline V CDR1 and CDR2: GTSNPN, SVGIG (reference sequence). CDR3 nucleotide sequence: TGTGCCTGGAGTGCGGAGAATTACGAGCAGTACTTC. It translates to CAWSAENYEQYF.

On this clone: One end of the junction does not line up with germline, which may come from a read error. The CDR3 sequence: CSSSFDGSTNEKLFF. CDR3 in DNA: TGTTCCAGCAGCTTCGACGGGTCCACTAATGAAAAACTGTTTTTT. This chain joins TRBV7-9 and TRBJ1-4, with D unresolved. Germline CDR1 SEHNR, CDR2 FQNEAQ (reference sequence). The CDR3 totals 15 residues.

In this sample, this clone turned up once. The CDR3 region has the DNA TGTGCCAGCTCAGGAGGATTGAGCTACACCTTC. Translating gives CASSGGLSYTF. V is TRBV7-7 and J is TRBJ1-2; D remains ambiguous. Germline V lookup: CDR1 SSHAT, CDR2 FNYEAQ (reference sequence). V was cut by 8 bases and J by 9 bases, with 13 bases left in between. The length of the CDR3 is 11 residues.

The chain is built from TRBV10-1 and TRBJ1-2; D gene ambiguous. The germline CDR1 and CDR2 sequences are WNHNN and SYGVQD (reference sequence). The ends were cut back, 8 bases at V and 8 bases at J, with 18 bases in the middle. The CDR3 is made up of 13 amino acids. The CDR3 nucleotides read TGCGCCAGCCGCCCCCACATGATGGGCGGCTACACCTTC. Translating it yields CASRPHMMGGYTF.

The V and J genes are TRBV19 and TRBJ1-1; D may be TRBD1 (6 bases). The CDR3 runs 13 residues. Between the trimmed V and J ends, which lost 3 bases and 7 bases, there was a span of 12 bases. The germline CDR1 and CDR2 sequences are LNHDA and SQIVND (reference sequence). The CDR3 region has the DNA TGTGCCAGTAGTATGGGCCGACAGGTTGAAGCTTTCTTT. Translation gives CASSMGRQVEAFF.